The 5 T cell receptor beta chains below come from one sample, sequenced in a study of blood T cell repertoires in COVID-19 (TCRdb year 2020). The receptor library was made with the immunoSEQ multiplex PCR assay. TCRdb's version of the immuneACCESS table is confined to in-frame rearrangements and falls short of the full clone set. An unresolved V gene accounts for under half of the shortfall where checked; the remainder is of unknown origin. This sample is represented by about 160,000 clones; 84% of them were singletons. The ten top clones hold roughly 14% of the sample. Material for sequencing was peripheral blood. Every receptor here comes from a man between 18 and 29 years old with active or convalescent COVID-19.

The CDR3 spells CASSLDPRETQYF. In DNA, the CDR3 is TGTGCCAGCAGCTTAGATCCCCGAGAGACCCAGTACTTC. This chain links TRBV11-2 with TRBJ2-5; D is ambiguous. V was cut by 0 bases and J by 4 bases, with 6 bases left in between. There are 13 residues in the CDR3. Per the germline V gene, CDR1 is SGHAT and CDR2 is FQNNGV.

The chain couples TRBV28 to TRBJ1-1; no definite D call. This CDR3 has 11 residues. The germline V gene has CDR1 MDHEN and CDR2 SYDVKM. V shed 7 bases and J shed 1 base, with 4 bases lying between them. In nucleotides, the CDR3 is TGTGCCAGCACGGGGAACACTGAAGCTTTCTTT. It specifies CASTGNTEAFF.

The chain links TRBV28 to TRBJ2-7; 7 bases match TRBD1. There are 16 residues in the CDR3. The J segment lost 0 bases and the V segment lost 6 bases, leaving 11 bases of the junction unmatched. Germline CDR1 reads MDHEN; CDR2 reads SYDVKM. The CDR3 here is CASSSPSTGSSYEQYF. Written as DNA, the CDR3 is TGTGCCAGCAGCAGCCCCTCGACAGGGAGCTCCTACGAGCAGTACTTC.

The rearrangement uses TRBV27 and TRBJ2-2; tentatively, D is TRBD1 (7 bases). CDR1 and CDR2 from the germline V gene are MNHEY and SMNVEV (reference sequence). The germline V and J ends were trimmed by 5 bases and 6 bases, with 13 bases remaining between them. The length of the CDR3 is 14 residues. The CDR3 here is CASSHDREAGELFF. The CDR3 DNA follows: TGTGCCAGCAGTCACGACAGGGAGGCCGGGGAGCTGTTTTTT.

This sequence joins TRBV5-5 and TRBJ2-5; 8 bases match TRBD1. Germline-derived CDR1 and CDR2 are SGHKS and YYEKEE (reference sequence). CDR3 length: 13 amino acids. The trim removed 10 bases at V and 5 bases at J, leaving 10 bases unmatched. DNA for the CDR3: TGTGCCTGCTCGGCAGGGGGCCTCGAGACCCAGTACTTC. It yields the protein CACSAGGLETQYF.